The entry that follows covers one T cell receptor (beta chain) sequence. Its specificity is not known. TCRdb recomputed calls from the RT-PCR reads with MiXCR, one row per CDR3 protein. The sample shows fewer than 700,000 distinct CDR3 sequences, approximately 13% of them seen only once. This entry is derived from a study of response to subunit inactivated influenza vaccine. Study observations and caveats: The authors suggested that few new T cells are recruited per seasonal influenza vaccination.

Material: PBMCs from blood, obtained about 40 days after vaccination. The source of this sequence is a middle-aged man who received an inactivated influenza vaccine.

The DNA for the CDR3 is TGCGCCAGCAGCCACGGACAGGGCCGCACAGATACGCAGTATTTT. Its protein is CASSHGQGRTDTQYF. The chain links TRBV5-1 to TRBJ2-3, with 8 positions matching TRBD1. The CDR3 sequence is 15 residues long. Germline lookup yields CDR1 SGHRS and CDR2 YFSETQ. V was clipped by 4 bases and J by 1 base; unmatched bases: 5.